The 28 T cell receptor beta chains in this list originate from one sample, sequenced in a study of blood T cell repertoires in COVID-19. Only in-frame clones appear in the TCRdb table, and some are missing; sequencing was by immunoSEQ multiplex PCR. Here the sample spans approximately 23,000 clones, 90% being singletons. The sample consisted of peripheral blood. The receptors were gathered from an older man with acute or convalescent COVID-19.

The chain uses TRBV2 and TRBJ1-5; a weak D match, TRBD1 (6 bases). This CDR3 spans 13 amino acids. Germline V CDR1 and CDR2: SNHLY, FYNNEI. V lost 6 bases and J lost 6, with 12 bases in between. CDR3 DNA: TGTGCCAGCAGCCGACAGGCTGGTCAGCCCCAGCATTTT. Amino acids: CASSRQAGQPQHF. Using reference TRBV2 and TRBJ1-5 for the parts outside the CDR3, the full variable domain is EPEVTQTPSHQVTQMGQEVILRCVPISNHLYFYWYRQILGQKVEFLVSFYNNEISEKSEIFDDQFSVERPDGSNFTLKIRSTKLEDSAMYFCASSRQAGQPQHFGDGTRLSIL.

This clone came up once. The V call is TRBV4-3, the J call TRBJ2-3; D is unclear. From germline, CDR1 is LGHNA and CDR2 YSLEER. The CDR3 is made up of 16 amino acids. V gave up 0 bases and J gave up 0 bases, with 10 bases separating them. The CDR3 protein is CASSQDLEVSTDTQYF. CDR3 DNA sequence: TGCGCCAGCAGCCAAGATTTAGAGGTTAGCACAGATACGCAGTATTTT.

This sequence joins TRBV6-2 or TRBV6-3 and TRBJ2-1; 9 bases fit TRBD2. The J segment lost 6 bases and the V segment lost 3 bases, leaving 15 bases of the junction unmatched. Germline assignment: CDR1 MNHEY and CDR2 SVGEGT. The CDR3 loop spans 18 amino acids. CDR3 DNA: TGTGCCAGCAGTTATCGAGCGGGAGGTTTCGTTCTCGGCAATGAGCAGTTCTTC. Residues: CASSYRAGGFVLGNEQFF.

This clone was observed once. This chain links TRBV11-2 with TRBJ2-7, with D possibly matching TRBD2 (5 bases). The CDR3 consists of 17 residues. Looked up from germline, CDR1 is SGHAT and CDR2 is FQNNGV. V lost 1 base and J lost 2, with 18 bases in between. The CDR3 coding sequence is TGTGCCAGCAGCTTAGTACCGCCTAGCTCCGAACCCTACGAGCAGTACTTC. As protein: CASSLVPPSSEPYEQYF.

The CDR3 region is CASSVAGNTGELFF. The DNA for the CDR3 is TGTGCCAGCAGCGTAGCGGGAAACACCGGGGAGCTGTTTTTT. J is TRBJ2-2 and V is TRBV9, with a weak D call TRBD2 (5 bases). Germline-derived CDR1 and CDR2 are SGDLS and YYNGEE. Trimming left V 0 bases short and J 2 bases short, with 5 bases between. This CDR3 comprises 14 residues.

This sequence joins TRBV10-3 and TRBJ2-7; the D gene is possibly TRBD2 (6 bases). With 8 bases removed from V and 2 bases from J, the gap between germline ends came to 13 bases. Germline V gives CDR1 ENHRY, CDR2 SYGVKD. The CDR3 spans 13 residues. The CDR3 sequence: CAIGGTATYEQYF. DNA for the CDR3: TGTGCCATCGGCGGGACGGCAACCTACGAGCAGTACTTC.

The chain links TRBV10-3 to TRBJ2-3; 7 bases are shared with TRBD1. The CDR3 length is 12 residues. V shed 10 bases, J shed 2 bases, and the junction held 3 bases outside the gene matches. CDR1 is ENHRY and CDR2 is SYGVKD in the germline V gene. CDR3 protein: CATQGTTDTQYF. DNA of the CDR3: TGTGCCACACAGGGGACCACAGATACGCAGTATTTT.

The J gene is TRBJ1-5, the V gene TRBV28; 9 nucleotides line up with TRBD1. Germline CDR1 reads MDHEN; CDR2 reads SYDVKM. J lost 5 bases, V lost 7 bases, and 9 bases had no gene match. The CDR3 is 15 amino acids. CDR3 in amino acids: CASTSPTGGYQPQHF. The CDR3 bases are TGTGCCAGCACGTCCCCGACAGGGGGTTATCAGCCCCAGCATTTT.

The genes are TRBV18 and TRBJ1-6; unclear D gene. The CDR3 sequence is 16 residues long. The V gene lost 2 bases and the J gene lost 4 bases, with 12 bases spanning the gap. Germline assignment: CDR1 KGHSH and CDR2 LQKENI. The CDR3 coding sequence is TGTGCCAGCTCACCAATCGGCAGCGTTTATAATTCACCCCTCCACTTT. It yields the protein CASSPIGSVYNSPLHF.

The chain links TRBV5-1 to TRBJ2-4, with 7 positions matching TRBD1. The CDR3 runs 15 residues. CDR1 is SGHRS, CDR2 YFSETQ, per germline. V shed 0 bases and J 5 bases; nucleotides not matched to a gene: 5. DNA of the CDR3: TGCGCCAGCAGCTTGGGCGACGGACAGGAAAACATTCAGTACTTC. Protein product: CASSLGDGQENIQYF.

This chain joins TRBV6-5 and TRBJ2-5, with TRBD1 matching 7 bases. The trim removed 5 bases at V and 1 base at J, leaving 7 bases unmatched. CDR1 and CDR2 (germline): MNHEY, SVGAGI. This CDR3 has 15 residues. The CDR3 protein is CASSPFTGVQETQYF. CDR3 sequence (DNA): TGTGCCAGCAGTCCCTTCACAGGGGTCCAAGAGACCCAGTACTTC.

The chain recombines TRBV7-2 with TRBJ1-2; 7 bases align to TRBD1. V was pared by 5 bases and J by 8 bases, with 8 bases of the junction left unmatched. The germline CDR1 and CDR2 sequences are SGHTA and FQGNSA. This CDR3 comprises 13 residues. CDR3 protein: CASSPQGGGGYTF. The CDR3, as DNA: TGTGCCAGCAGCCCCCAGGGGGGAGGAGGCTACACCTTC.

The chain employs TRBV10-2 and TRBJ2-1; 9 nucleotides line up with TRBD2. V lost 6 bases to trimming and J lost 0 bases; unmatched junction nucleotides: 6. This CDR3 region has 16 residues. CDR1 and CDR2 (germline): WSHSY, SAAADI. The DNA of the CDR3 is TGCGCCAGCAGGAAGTTTAGCGGGAGCTCCTACAATGAGCAGTTCTTC. Its translation: CASRKFSGSSYNEQFF.

This clone was detected once. This chain uses TRBV7-2 with TRBJ1-2, with TRBD1 matching 7 bases. With 2 bases clipped from V and 6 bases from J, the junction kept 6 bases outside the gene matches. This CDR3 region has 14 residues. The germline gives CDR1 SGHTA, CDR2 FQGNSA. The CDR3 loop reads CASSLMSGGDGYTF. The CDR3 DNA follows: TGTGCCAGCAGCTTAATGTCAGGGGGAGATGGCTACACCTTC.

The rearrangement uses TRBV5-4 and TRBJ1-2; 8 bases are a match to TRBD1. The germline CDR1 and CDR2 sequences are SGHNT and YYREEE (reference sequence). V dropped 3 bases and J dropped 8; count of bases not matched to a gene: 12. The CDR3 runs to 15 residues. CDR3 amino acids: CASSWTTGGTGGYTF. The CDR3 DNA reads TGTGCCAGCAGCTGGACCACAGGGGGTACAGGAGGCTACACCTTC.

The V and J genes are TRBV23-1 and TRBJ2-2; 7 bases align to TRBD2. TRBV23-1 is an open reading frame whose function is uncertain. J lost 0 bases, V lost 9 bases, and 7 bases had no gene match. There are 15 residues in the CDR3. The CDR3 DNA follows: TGCGCCAGTTCAAGCGGGGCCGCGAACACCGGGGAGCTGTTTTTT. Its translation is CASSSGAANTGELFF.

The chain joins TRBV7-2 to TRBJ2-1; 8 nucleotides line up with TRBD1. The V and J ends lost 5 bases and 2 bases, in that order; junction bases with no gene match: 11. Per germline, CDR1 SGHTA and CDR2 FQGNSA. CDR3 length equals 17 residues. The CDR3 region is CASSGKGQVGPYNEQFF. The CDR3 DNA follows: TGTGCCAGCAGCGGGAAGGGACAGGTAGGGCCCTACAATGAGCAGTTCTTC.

J is TRBJ2-2 and V is TRBV18; a possible D gene is TRBD1 (5 bases). Trimming pared 6 bases from V and 6 bases from J, leaving 14 bases between. Germline lookup yields CDR1 KGHSH and CDR2 LQKENI. This CDR3 contains 14 residues. CDR3 loop: CASSIQGFAGELFF. As DNA, the CDR3 is TGTGCCAGCTCCATCCAGGGTTTCGCCGGGGAGCTGTTTTTT. Variable domain in full (rest from reference TRBV18 and TRBJ2-2): NAGVMQNPRHLVRRRGQEARLRCSPMKGHSHVYWYRQLPEEGLKFMVYLQKENIIDESGMPKERFSAEFPKEGPSILRIQQVVRGDSAAYFCASSIQGFAGELFFGEGSRLTVL.

V gene TRBV5-1 combines with J gene TRBJ2-2; unclear D gene. V dropped 0 bases and J dropped 6 bases, with 9 bases sitting between them. In germline, CDR1 is SGHRS, CDR2 YFSETQ. There are 14 residues in the CDR3. The CDR3 nucleotides read TGCGCCAGCAGCTTGGAACGTGGAGCCGGGGAGCTGTTTTTT. Amino acid sequence: CASSLERGAGELFF.

The V gene is TRBV19, the J gene TRBJ1-6; 12 positions agree with TRBD1. V shed 9 bases and J 9 bases; nucleotides not matched to a gene: 6. The germline V gene encodes CDR1 LNHDA and CDR2 SQIVND (reference sequence). There are 14 residues in the CDR3. The CDR3 region is CASQGTGGISPLHF. CDR3 DNA sequence: TGTGCCAGCCAAGGGACAGGGGGCATTTCACCCCTCCACTTT.

The chain links TRBV5-1 to TRBJ1-6, with 7 bases that match TRBD1. V was clipped by 4 bases and J by 10 bases; unmatched bases: 11. This CDR3 spans 15 amino acids. Germline assignment: CDR1 SGHRS and CDR2 YFSETQ. In DNA form, the CDR3 reads TGCGCCAGCAGCACAGAACAGGGGCTAAGGTCACCCCTCCACTTT. As protein: CASSTEQGLRSPLHF.

V is TRBV25-1 and J is TRBJ2-7, with no clear D. Trimming cost V 2 bases and J 0 bases, with 5 bases left between them. Germline V lookup: CDR1 MGHDK, CDR2 SYGVNS. This CDR3 spans 13 amino acids. The CDR3 sequence: CASSEPNSYEQYF. The CDR3 coding sequence is TGTGCCAGCAGTGAACCCAACTCCTACGAGCAGTACTTC.

The CDR3 DNA follows: TGTGCCAGCAGCCAAGCCACGCGACTCCCCTTCGGGGAGCAGTACTTC. Its translation is CASSQATRLPFGEQYF. The chain links TRBV3-1 (or the pseudogene TRBV3-2) to TRBJ2-7, with no clear D. Germline CDR1 and CDR2: LGHDT and YNNKEL (reference sequence). This CDR3 spans 16 amino acids. V lost 1 base and J 7 bases, leaving 20 bases between the germline ends.

V and J are TRBV28 and TRBJ2-7; no clear D gene. In germline, CDR1 is MDHEN, CDR2 SYDVKM. Trimming cost V 3 bases and J 4 bases, with 7 bases left between them. This CDR3 spans 12 amino acids. The CDR3 here is CASSFSQYEQYF. The DNA for the CDR3 is TGTGCCAGCAGTTTCTCACAGTACGAGCAGTACTTC.

The CDR3 DNA reads as TGTGCCAGCAGTGGGCTAGGAGACCGCACAGATACGCAGTATTTT. This encodes CASSGLGDRTDTQYF. The genes are TRBV2 and TRBJ2-3, with unresolved D. Trimming cost V 4 bases and J 1 base, with 12 bases left between them. The CDR3 covers 15 residues. Germline V gives CDR1 SNHLY, CDR2 FYNNEI.

The rearrangement links TRBV11-2 to TRBJ2-1; 7 bases are a match to TRBD2. The CDR3 extends over 14 amino acids. Germline V gene sequence: CDR1 SGHAT, CDR2 FQNNGV. The junction had 11 bases not matched to a gene; V was cut back by 7 bases and J by 8 bases. The CDR3: CASNSVGRAHEQFF. The CDR3 DNA reads as TGTGCCAGCAACAGTGTAGGGAGGGCCCATGAGCAGTTCTTC.

The J gene is TRBJ1-1, the V gene TRBV3-1 (or the pseudogene TRBV3-2); D ambiguous. Germline assignment: CDR1 LGHDT and CDR2 YNNKEL (reference sequence). Trimming removed 4 bases from V and 6 bases from J, with 15 bases in between. The CDR3 length is 14 residues. CDR3 amino acids: CASSLGSGRAEAFF. Written as DNA, the CDR3 is TGTGCCAGCAGCCTAGGGAGTGGCCGGGCTGAAGCTTTCTTT.

V usage is TRBV5-1 and J usage is TRBJ1-6; TRBD1 matches 11 bases. The J segment lost 9 bases and the V segment lost 5 bases, leaving 7 bases of the junction unmatched. The CDR3 length is 15 residues. CDR1 SGHRS and CDR2 YFSETQ come from the germline V gene. The CDR3 nucleotides read TGCGCCAGCAGTCCCGGGACAGGGGGTTTTTCACCCCTCCACTTT. The encoded protein is CASSPGTGGFSPLHF.